A selection of T cell receptor beta chains follows, all from one sample in a study of radiotherapy plus CTLA-4 blockade in lung cancer. Using immunoSEQ multiplex PCR, the repertoire was profiled, and TCRdb retains in-frame clones only, with some absent. The sample shows tens of thousands of clones, approximately 80% of them seen only once. The sample consisted of peripheral blood, taken from a patient treated with radiotherapy plus ipilimumab. The receptors stem from a human donor with non-small cell lung cancer who had stable disease on radiotherapy plus ipilimumab. Both conserved end residues are part of each CDR3. The D gene is left open where the match is weak. The size of a clone is reported for some rows only, either as once, few or many, or as a class for expanded clones.

v_call	j_call	clone_size	d_call	cdr3_nt	cdr3_aa
TRBV5-4	TRBJ2-7	.	.	TGTGCCAGCAGCCCCGGGGGCGGGACTATAAGCTCCTACGAGCAGTACTTC	CASSPGGGTISSYEQYF
TRBV4-1	TRBJ2-6	.	.	TGCGCCAGCAGCCATATGAGCGTTGGTAGCTCTGGGGCCAACGTCCTGACTTTC	CASSHMSVGSSGANVLTF
TRBV9	TRBJ2-2	.	TRBD2	TGTGCCAGCAGCGCCACTAGCGGGGGGGCTTCCGGGGAGCTGTTTTTT	CASSATSGGASGELFF
TRBV4-1	TRBJ2-1	.	TRBD2	TGCGCCAGCAGCCACAGGACAGGGACGGCTAGCGGGAGGGCCGAGTTCTTC	CASSHRTGTASGRAEFF
TRBV14	TRBJ1-2	.	TRBD1	TGTGCCAGCAGCCTAGTCGGGACAGGGAAAGGCTACACCTTC	CASSLVGTGKGYTF
TRBV6-1	TRBJ1-3	.	.	TGTGCCAGCAGAACGCCAGCAGGGGTTGGAAACACCATATATTTT	CASRTPAGVGNTIYF
TRBV6-6	TRBJ1-3	.	.	TGTGCCAGCAGGATTGGGCGAGGGTCTGGAAACACCATATATTTT	CASRIGRGSGNTIYF
TRBV6-1	TRBJ2-7	.	TRBD1	TGTGCCAGCAGTGATGGAGACAGGGATATGAATTACGAGCAGTACTTC	CASSDGDRDMNYEQYF
TRBV9	TRBJ2-3	.	TRBD2	TGTGCCAGCAGCGTAGTGGCACTAGCGGGAGTAGATACGCAGTATTTT	CASSVVALAGVDTQYF
TRBV2	TRBJ2-3	.	.	TGTGCCAGCAGTGTGGAGGGGGGGGGCGGAGATACGCAGTATTTT	CASSVEGGGGDTQYF
TRBV6-6	TRBJ1-5	.	.	TGTGCCAGCAAACGACAGGACAATCAGCCCCAGCATTTT	CASKRQDNQPQHF
TRBV27	TRBJ1-5	.	TRBD1	TGTGCCAGCAGTCACAGGGGAGGTAACAATCAGCCCCAGCATTTT	CASSHRGGNNQPQHF
TRBV19	TRBJ1-6	few	.	TGTGCCAGTAAGGAGGGCTCCTATAATTCACCCCTCCACTTT	CASKEGSYNSPLHF
TRBV5-1	TRBJ1-5	.	.	TGCGCCAGCAGCCTGGGGGGACAATGGGGCAATCAGCCCCAGCATTTT	CASSLGGQWGNQPQHF
TRBV6-5	TRBJ2-1	.	TRBD2	TGTGCCAGCGGAGCCAGCGGGGGGGACAATGAGCAGTTCTTC	CASGASGGDNEQFF
TRBV9	TRBJ2-2	once	TRBD1	TGTGCCAGCAGTGCCCGGGACAGGGGGCTCAACACCGGGGAGCTGTTTTTT	CASSARDRGLNTGELFF
TRBV15	TRBJ2-6	.	.	TGTGCCACCAGCAGTGACATCCGCTCTGGGGCCAACGTCCTGACTTTC	CATSSDIRSGANVLTF
TRBV18	TRBJ2-7	.	TRBD2	TGTGCCAGCTCACCCGCGGGGGGGCCAGTCCCGGGGCAGTACTTC	CASSPAGGPVPGQYF
TRBV18	TRBJ1-5	.	.	TGTGCCAGCTCACCACTGATACAGGGAAGGAATCAGCCCCAGCATTTT	CASSPLIQGRNQPQHF
TRBV7-9	TRBJ2-1	.	TRBD2	TGTGCCAGCAGCTTAGCTAATCTAGCGGGAGCCAAAGACTACAATGAGCAGTTCTTC	CASSLANLAGAKDYNEQFF
TRBV11-2	TRBJ2-5	once	.	TGTGCCAGCAGCCCCCGGTCCTGGCCCCAAGAGACCCAGTACTTC	CASSPRSWPQETQYF
TRBV19	TRBJ2-7	.	.	TGTGCCAGTAGTGCAGGAATGGGGGAGCAGTACTTC	CASSAGMGEQYF
TRBV6-6	TRBJ2-1	.	TRBD2	TGTGCCAGCAGCCCGACTAGCGGGAGTAGCTGGGGTTGGTTCTTC	CASSPTSGSSWGWFF
TRBV4-2	TRBJ1-4	once	.	TGTGCCAGCAGCCGCCAAGATGAAAAACTGTTTTTT	CASSRQDEKLFF
TRBV9	TRBJ2-2	.	TRBD1	TGTGCCAGCGGACAGGGGAACACCGGGGAGCTGTTTTTT	CASGQGNTGELFF
TRBV13	TRBJ2-7	.	.	TGTGCCAGCAGCTTACAGCCCTTAAACCCTACCGAGCAGTACTTC	CASSLQPLNPTEQYF
TRBV7-3	TRBJ2-5	.	TRBD1	TGTGCCAGCAGCCCAACCCCGCCGGGACAGGGCGGTGGTGGGACCCAGTACTTC	CASSPTPPGQGGGGTQYF